Each of the 24 T cell receptor beta chains below was sequenced from the same sample in a study of blood T cell repertoires in COVID-19. The method was immunoSEQ multiplex PCR; TCRdb's version includes in-frame clones alone and lacks a portion of them. The sample includes under 200,000 clones, around 84% of them seen just once. The material sequenced was peripheral blood. Receptor source: a man aged 45-65 years with active or convalescent COVID-19.

Details on this clone: Mismatch with germline at one junction end may stem from a read error. J is TRBJ2-1 and V is TRBV7-7, with 12 bases fitting TRBD2. Looked up from germline, CDR1 is SSHAT and CDR2 is FNYEAQ (reference sequence). The CDR3 is 16 amino acids. CDR3 in DNA: TGTGCTAGCAGCCCGACTAGCGGGAGATCCTACAATGAGCAGTTCTTC. Its translation is CASSPTSGRSYNEQFF.

Only a few counts were recorded for this clone. The gene calls are TRBV5-1 and TRBJ1-2; 7 bases match TRBD1. Germline CDR1 is SGHRS and CDR2 is YFSETQ. J was trimmed by 6 bases and V by 4 bases; bases with no gene match: 6. CDR3 length equals 13 residues. The DNA for the CDR3 is TGCGCCAGCAGCGAAGGAGGGGGCCATGGCTACACCTTC. It specifies CASSEGGGHGYTF.

The chain carries TRBV28 and TRBJ1-3; a weak D match, TRBD1 (5 bases). Germline loops: CDR1 MDHEN, CDR2 SYDVKM. The ends were cut back, 5 bases at V and 0 bases at J, with 14 bases in the middle. This CDR3 has 16 amino acids. The CDR3 reads CASSTAAGLSGNTIYF. The CDR3 region has the DNA TGTGCCAGCAGTACCGCGGCAGGGCTCTCTGGAAACACCATATATTTT.

This clone has a handful of counts. This chain links TRBV27 with TRBJ1-3; 9 bases map to TRBD1. The V gene's germline CDR1 is MNHEY and CDR2 SMNVEV (reference sequence). Trimming took 5 bases from V and 4 from J; bases not matched to a gene: 6. This CDR3 comprises 15 residues. For the CDR3, the DNA is TGTGCCAGCAGTCCGACAGGGGGAAGCGGAAACACCATATATTTT. It codes for CASSPTGGSGNTIYF.

This sequence joins TRBV27 and TRBJ1-1; D is ambiguous. The ends were cut back, 5 bases at V and 3 bases at J, with 10 bases in the middle. Looked up from germline, CDR1 is MNHEY and CDR2 is SMNVEV (reference sequence). The CDR3 consists of 13 residues. The CDR3 here is CASSLPGDTEAFF. CDR3 in DNA: TGTGCCAGCAGTCTCCCCGGGGACACTGAAGCTTTCTTT.

The V gene is TRBV3-1 (or the pseudogene TRBV3-2), the J gene TRBJ1-2; maybe TRBD1 (6 bases). V gave up 4 bases and J gave up 4 bases, with 13 bases separating them. In germline, CDR1 is LGHDT, CDR2 YNNKEL (reference sequence). The CDR3 covers 14 residues. The CDR3 DNA reads TGTGCCAGCAGCCTGGACAGTACGTTCTATGGCTACACCTTC. Translating gives CASSLDSTFYGYTF.

The rearrangement uses TRBV7-8 and TRBJ1-3; no firm D call. V was trimmed by 6 bases and J by 2 bases, leaving 17 bases between them. The CDR3 has 16 amino acids. Germline V gene lookup returns CDR1 SGHVS and CDR2 FQNEAQ. As DNA, the CDR3 is TGTGCCAGCAGTCTTAGCTCCGCGGGTACTGGAAACACCATATATTTT. Its protein is CASSLSSAGTGNTIYF.

This chain uses TRBV19 with TRBJ1-4; D is undetermined. Deletions cut 3 bases from V and 5 bases from J, with 19 bases between. The CDR3 has 17 amino acids. Germline V gives CDR1 LNHDA, CDR2 SQIVND (reference sequence). CDR3 DNA: TGTGCCAGTAGTATTTGGGGTCATACCGGGGAAAATGAAAAACTGTTTTTT. It codes for CASSIWGHTGENEKLFF.

The rearrangement links TRBV7-2 to TRBJ2-7; 8 bases are shared with TRBD2. V was pared by 0 bases and J by 1 base, with 5 bases of the junction left unmatched. Germline V CDR1 and CDR2: SGHTA, FQGNSA. The CDR3 has 16 amino acids. The CDR3 region has the DNA TGTGCCAGCAGCTTAGCGGCTAGCGGGTTATCCTACGAGCAGTACTTC. Its translation: CASSLAASGLSYEQYF.

This clone was recorded only once. The chain employs TRBV6-4 and TRBJ2-3; 10 bases agree with TRBD2. The CDR3 sequence is 14 residues long. Per the germline V gene, CDR1 is MRHNA and CDR2 is SNTAGT. With V trimmed by 6 bases and J by 12 bases, 12 bases remained unmatched. The CDR3 spells CASRMDVAGGPQYF. CDR3 bases: TGTGCCAGCAGAATGGACGTAGCGGGGGGCCCACAGTATTTT.

The chain carries TRBV7-8 and TRBJ1-2; D is uncertain. Trimming shortened V by 3 bases and J by 6 bases, and 23 bases separated the two germline ends. The CDR3 runs to 17 residues. CDR1 SGHVS and CDR2 FQNEAQ come from the germline V gene. In nucleotides, the CDR3 is TGTGCCAGCAGCTTGGATCGGGTGGGTCTCCGAGGAAATGGCTACACCTTC. It translates to CASSLDRVGLRGNGYTF. The full variable domain, in which reference TRBV7-8 and TRBJ1-2 provide the parts outside the CDR3, is GAGVSQSPRYKVAKRGQDVALRCDPISGHVSLFWYQQALGQGPEFLTYFQNEAQLDKSGLPSDRFFAERPEGSVSTLKIQRTQQEDSAVYLCASSLDRVGLRGNGYTFGSGTRLTVV.

The chain employs TRBV12-5 and TRBJ1-1; a possible D gene is TRBD1 (6 bases). The V end was cut by 7 bases, the J end by 3 bases, with 18 bases between. CDR1 LGHNT and CDR2 FRNRAP come from the germline V gene. The CDR3 consists of 15 residues. CDR3 nucleotide sequence: TGTGCTAGTGCTCCAACAGGGCGAGGCGACACTGAAGCTTTCTTT. Translated: CASAPTGRGDTEAFF.

The V call is TRBV9, the J call TRBJ1-2; a possible D gene is TRBD1 (6 bases). This CDR3 region has 14 residues. Germline values: CDR1 SGDLS, CDR2 YYNGEE. The V gene lost 4 bases and the J gene lost 7 bases, with 17 bases spanning the gap. The DNA for the CDR3 is TGTGCCAGCAGCACGTACAATCTGGACAGTGGCTACACCTTC. Protein sequence: CASSTYNLDSGYTF.

The chain links TRBV21-1 to TRBJ1-4; the table's TRBD1 call for D was not verified on the DNA. TRBV21-1 is annotated as a pseudogene. The CDR3 has 14 amino acids. CDR3 coding DNA: TGTGCCAGCAGCAACAGCAAACAGGTCGGAAAACTGTTTTTT. Protein product: CASSNSKQVGKLFF.

The J gene is TRBJ2-7, the V gene TRBV7-2; 11 bases match TRBD2. The junction had 10 bases not matched to a gene; V was cut back by 7 bases and J by 2 bases. In germline, CDR1 is SGHTA, CDR2 FQGNSA. CDR3 length: 16 residues. The CDR3 bases are TGTGCCAGCACCGTACTAGCGGGAGCGGGGGCCTACGAGCAGTACTTC. This sequence encodes CASTVLAGAGAYEQYF.

This clone appeared a few times. The CDR3 here is CASSSRDRDSPLHF. In DNA form, the CDR3 reads TGTGCCAGCAGTTCCCGGGACAGGGATTCACCCCTCCACTTT. The rearrangement uses TRBV6-5 and TRBJ1-6; 9 bases align to TRBD1. Looked up from germline, CDR1 is MNHEY and CDR2 is SVGAGI. Losses at the gene ends were 4 bases for V and 8 bases for J; bases not matched to a gene: 3. The CDR3 extends over 14 amino acids.

This chain connects TRBV30 to TRBJ1-2; no clear D gene. V shed 0 bases and J shed 4 bases, with 9 bases lying between them. Germline CDR1 is GTSNPN and CDR2 is SVGIG (reference sequence). The CDR3 runs to 13 residues. CDR3 nucleotide sequence: TGTGCCTGGAGTGTACTTAGTGGCTATGGCTACACCTTC. It codes for CAWSVLSGYGYTF.

J is TRBJ2-4 and V is TRBV5-1; weak D call: TRBD1 (5 bases). Trimming took off 0 bases at V and 7 bases at J, with 11 bases between the two ends. The CDR3 contains 14 residues. CDR1 and CDR2 (germline): SGHRS, YFSETQ. The CDR3, as DNA: TGCGCCAGCAGCTTGGGAGGCAGGGTCAACATTCAGTACTTC. Amino acid sequence: CASSLGGRVNIQYF.

J is TRBJ1-4 and V is TRBV19; D is undetermined. Germline V CDR1 and CDR2: LNHDA, SQIVND (reference sequence). The V end was cut by 8 bases, the J end by 5 bases, with 18 bases between. The CDR3 is 15 residues long. The CDR3 sequence: CASLRRGGSNEKLFF. The CDR3, as DNA: TGTGCCAGTCTTAGGCGGGGAGGGTCGAATGAAAAACTGTTTTTT. The full variable domain, in which reference TRBV19 and TRBJ1-4 provide the parts outside the CDR3, is DGGITQSPKYLFRKEGQNVTLSCEQNLNHDAMYWYRQDPGQGLRLIYYSQIVNDFQKGDIAEGYSVSREKKESFPLTVTSAQKNPTAFYLCASLRRGGSNEKLFFGSGTQLSVL.

This chain joins TRBV11-3 and TRBJ2-7; 12 nucleotides line up with TRBD2. Trimming cost V 5 bases and J 2 bases; bases outside gene matches: 19. Germline CDR1 is SGHNT and CDR2 is YENEEA. This CDR3 contains 20 residues. The CDR3 here is CASSAPPTSGRRGRTYEQYF. The DNA for the CDR3 is TGTGCCAGCAGCGCCCCCCCTACTAGCGGGAGGCGGGGAAGGACCTACGAGCAGTACTTC.

The rearrangement links TRBV24-1 to TRBJ2-1; 7 bases fit TRBD1. This CDR3 region has 13 residues. With 5 bases clipped from V and 8 bases from J, the junction kept 5 bases outside the gene matches. Per the germline V gene, CDR1 is KGHDR and CDR2 is SFDVKD. This CDR3 reads CATSARQGDEQFF. The CDR3 DNA follows: TGTGCCACCAGTGCCCGACAGGGCGATGAGCAGTTCTTC.

The chain carries TRBV18 and TRBJ2-1, with 10 bases fitting TRBD2. Germline loops: CDR1 KGHSH, CDR2 LQKENI. V lost 0 bases to trimming and J lost 7 bases; unmatched junction nucleotides: 3. This CDR3 has 15 residues. CDR3 nucleotide sequence: TGTGCCAGCTCACCACCGAGCGGGGGGGTAAATGAGCAGTTCTTC. It codes for CASSPPSGGVNEQFF.

The V call is TRBV10-3, the J call TRBJ2-5; 7 bases align to TRBD1. This CDR3 contains 15 residues. The trim removed 2 bases at V and 0 bases at J, leaving 3 bases unmatched. The germline V gene has CDR1 ENHRY and CDR2 SYGVKD. CDR3 amino acids: CAISEMTGYQETQYF. The CDR3 DNA reads as TGTGCCATCAGTGAGATGACAGGGTACCAAGAGACCCAGTACTTC.

The V gene is TRBV19, the J gene TRBJ2-6; no clear D. The CDR3 runs to 16 residues. Germline CDR1 reads LNHDA; CDR2 reads SQIVND (reference sequence). The ends were cut back, 1 base at V and 0 bases at J, with 7 bases in the middle. The CDR3 DNA reads as TGTGCCAGTAGTATAGTGTGGCCCTCTGGGGCCAACGTCCTGACTTTC. It is translated as CASSIVWPSGANVLTF.